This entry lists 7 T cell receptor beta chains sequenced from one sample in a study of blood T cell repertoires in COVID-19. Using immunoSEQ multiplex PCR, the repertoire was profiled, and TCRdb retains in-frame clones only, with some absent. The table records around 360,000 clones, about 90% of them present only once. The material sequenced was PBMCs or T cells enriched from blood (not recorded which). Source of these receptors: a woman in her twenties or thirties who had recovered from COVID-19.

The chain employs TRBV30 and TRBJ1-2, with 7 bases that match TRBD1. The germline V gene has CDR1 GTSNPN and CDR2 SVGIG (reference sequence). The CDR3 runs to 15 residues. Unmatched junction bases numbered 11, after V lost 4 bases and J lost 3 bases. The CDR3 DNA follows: TGTGCCTGGACCCCCCTGGGACAGAGCGACTATGGCTACACCTTC. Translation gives CAWTPLGQSDYGYTF.

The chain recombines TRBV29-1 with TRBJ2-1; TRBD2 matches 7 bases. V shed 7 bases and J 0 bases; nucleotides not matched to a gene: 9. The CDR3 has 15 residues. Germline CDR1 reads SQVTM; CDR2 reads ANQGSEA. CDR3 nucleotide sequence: TGCAGCGCCAGTGGGGGGGTTATCTCCTACAATGAGCAGTTCTTC. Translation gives CSASGGVISYNEQFF.

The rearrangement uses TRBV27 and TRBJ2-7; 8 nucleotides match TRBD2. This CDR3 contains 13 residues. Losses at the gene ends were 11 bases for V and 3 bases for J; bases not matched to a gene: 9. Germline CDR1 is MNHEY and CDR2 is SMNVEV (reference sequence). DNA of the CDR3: TGTGCCGTGGGACTAAGCGGGAGCTACGAGCAGTACTTC. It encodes CAVGLSGSYEQYF.

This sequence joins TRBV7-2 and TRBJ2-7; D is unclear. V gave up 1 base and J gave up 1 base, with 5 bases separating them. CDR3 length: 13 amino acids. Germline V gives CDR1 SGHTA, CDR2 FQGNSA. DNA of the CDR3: TGTGCCAGCAGCTTAGAACTGTCCTACGAGCAGTACTTC. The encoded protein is CASSLELSYEQYF.

CDR3 nucleotide sequence: TGCGCCAGCAGCCAAGAGGGTCTAGCGTCTGATACGCAGTATTTT. Its translation is CASSQEGLASDTQYF. The V and J genes are TRBV4-1 and TRBJ2-3; a weak D match, TRBD2 (6 bases). CDR3 length: 15 residues. Germline assignment: CDR1 MGHRA and CDR2 YSYEKL. The V gene lost 0 bases and the J gene lost 6 bases, with 13 bases spanning the gap.

The CDR3 loop reads CSFGTGTNTEAFF. The CDR3 DNA follows: TGCAGCTTCGGGACAGGGACGAACACTGAAGCTTTCTTT. The chain joins TRBV29-1 to TRBJ1-1, with 9 nucleotides matching TRBD1. The CDR3 is 13 amino acids. Germline values: CDR1 SQVTM, CDR2 ANQGSEA. V dropped 8 bases and J dropped 1; count of bases not matched to a gene: 5.

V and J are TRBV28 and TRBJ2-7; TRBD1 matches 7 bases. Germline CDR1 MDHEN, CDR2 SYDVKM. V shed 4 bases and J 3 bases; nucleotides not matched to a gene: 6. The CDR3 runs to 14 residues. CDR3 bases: TGTGCCAGCAGTTCCCCGGGACAGCTCTACGAGCAGTACTTC. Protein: CASSSPGQLYEQYF.